A selection of T cell receptor beta chains follows, all from one sample in a study of CXCR3-negative and CXCR3-positive naive CD8 T cells. TCRdb reprocessed the 5' RACE reads and reports one entry per CDR3 protein, with no DNA. Recorded for this sample: approximately 140,000 distinct CDR3 sequences. The sample was naive CXCR3+ CD8+ T cells from blood. The source is a human donor in good health. Some clones in this sample may be carry-over from other donors' samples. Both conserved end residues are part of each CDR3.

CDR3: CATTPGQDNEQFF
J: TRBJ2-1
V: TRBV15

CDR3: CATHTPGQMNTEAFF
J: TRBJ1-1
V: TRBV21-1

CDR3: CASNIRQQNTGELFF
J: TRBJ2-2
V: TRBV28

CDR3: CASSYSIRNQNRLSTEAFF
J: TRBJ1-1
V: TRBV6-6

CDR3: CSVDLNVENTEAFF
J: TRBJ1-1
V: TRBV29-1

CDR3: CSVEDLMDSLPGGDEQFF
J: TRBJ2-1
V: TRBV29-1

CDR3: CASSSAGSYNEQFF
J: TRBJ2-1
V: TRBV7-9

CDR3: CASSPKSGVTVFDQPQHF
J: TRBJ1-5
V: TRBV12-3/TRBV12-4

CDR3: CASSAGREGTEAFF
J: TRBJ1-1
V: TRBV6-2/TRBV6-3

CDR3: CSVKEGTDSYNEQFF
J: TRBJ2-1
V: TRBV29-1

CDR3: CAWSTGVGELFF
J: TRBJ2-2
V: TRBV30